This TCR beta chain was sequenced in a study of OX40 agonist ivuxolimab in advanced cancers. CDR1 SGHRS and CDR2 YFSETQ come from the germline V gene. The CDR3 extends over 13 amino acids. Deletions cut 3 bases from V and 4 bases from J, with 10 bases between. Method: immunoSEQ multiplex PCR; TCRdb's copy keeps in-frame clones and lacks some. The sample has 8,000 or so clones, roughly 89% seen once; the top ten hold less than 5.5%. This clone was recorded only once. The V call is TRBV5-1, the J call TRBJ2-5; D is ambiguous. The source was CD4+ or CD8+ T cells sorted from blood, collected in a trial of the OX40 agonist ivuxolimab. This TCR came from an adult with an advanced solid tumor such as melanoma, head and neck, liver or kidney cancer. CDR3 protein: CASSWGTVETQYF. The CDR3 nucleotides are TGCGCCAGCAGCTGGGGTACAGTAGAGACCCAGTACTTC.